These 8 T cell receptor beta chains came from one sample sequenced in a study of blood T cells in healthy people across ages (dated by TCRdb to 2013 to 2016). The library was prepared using 5' RACE. Sequencing used an Illumina HiSeq 2500. The second PCR ran for roughly 7 to 12 cycles and used a J-beta primer mix along with a sample-barcoded 5' primer. The public reads were reprocessed in TCRdb via fastp at Q25 and MiXCR, keeping in-frame beta chains. Each entry is one CDR3 protein sequence, shown with its most common DNA and genes. The sample contains around 780,000 distinct CDR3 sequences, around 50% of them found a single time. The leading ten clones occupy roughly 26% of the sample. The material sequenced was blood. All receptors come from a man in his forties in good health.

This clonotype was found a few times. This rearrangement joins TRBV13 to TRBJ2-7, with 14 bases identical to TRBD2. The CDR3 consists of 14 residues. After removal of 5 bases from V and 5 bases from J, the junction contained 2 bases not matched to a gene. In germline, CDR1 is PRHDT, CDR2 FYEKMQ (reference sequence). CDR3 coding DNA: TGTGCCAGCAGCATGGGACTAGCGGGGGACGAGCAGTACTTC. This gives the protein CASSMGLAGDEQYF.

The sample holds many counts of this clonotype. This chain joins TRBV7-2 and TRBJ2-1, with D perhaps matching TRBD2 (5 bases). The V gene lost 2 bases and the J gene lost 8 bases, with 13 bases spanning the gap. This CDR3 region has 14 residues. CDR1 is SGHTA, CDR2 FQGNSA, per germline. The CDR3 region has the DNA TGTGCCAGCAGCTTAACCCTCGGGGTCTATGAGCAGTTCTTC. Residues: CASSLTLGVYEQFF. Full variable domain (remainder filled in from reference TRBV7-2 and TRBJ2-1): GAGVSQSPSNKVTEKGKDVELRCDPISGHTALYWYRQSLGQGLEFLIYFQGNSAPDKSGLPSDRFSAERTGGSVSTLTIQRTQQEDSAVYLCASSLTLGVYEQFFGPGTRLTVL.

V usage is TRBV28 and J usage is TRBJ2-1, with no clear D. CDR1 and CDR2 from the germline V gene are MDHEN and SYDVKM. The CDR3 covers 13 residues. Trimming took 5 bases from V and 8 from J, leaving 13 bases between them. The CDR3 sequence is CASSLRNSHEQFF. DNA for the CDR3: TGTGCCAGCAGTCTGCGGAATTCTCATGAGCAGTTCTTC. The full variable domain, with the rest looked up from reference TRBV28 and TRBJ2-1, is DVKVTQSSRYLVKRTGEKVFLECVQDMDHENMFWYRQDPGLGLRLIYFSYDVKMKEKGDIPEGYSVSREKKERFSLILESASTNQTSMYLCASSLRNSHEQFFGPGTRLTVL.

The gene calls are TRBV29-1 and TRBJ2-7, with TRBD2 identical over 9 bases. V dropped 5 bases and J dropped 3; count of bases not matched to a gene: 17. CDR1 and CDR2 from the germline V gene are SQVTM and ANQGSEA. This CDR3 is 17 amino acids long. The CDR3, as DNA: TGCAGCGTTCGACTCCTCAAGAGTAGCGGGAGTTACTACGAGCAGTACTTC. Its protein product is CSVRLLKSSGSYYEQYF.

The chain combines TRBV5-6 with TRBJ2-5; no firm D call. V was clipped by 5 bases and J by 5 bases, with 10 bases between them. The CDR3 runs 12 residues. Germline CDR1 and CDR2: SGHDT and YYEEEE. The CDR3 loop is CASSSRVETQYF. The CDR3 DNA reads as TGTGCCAGCAGTTCAAGAGTGGAGACCCAGTACTTC.

V usage is TRBV7-9 and J usage is TRBJ2-5, with 7 bases fitting TRBD1. Germline assignment: CDR1 SEHNR and CDR2 FQNEAQ (reference sequence). The CDR3 extends over 14 amino acids. J gave up 11 bases and V 1 base, and 10 bases lay outside the gene matches. CDR3 nucleotides: TGTGCCAGCAGCTTAGGGACAGGTATCTCGGAGCAGTACTTC. Translated, it gives CASSLGTGISEQYF.

The chain joins TRBV28 to TRBJ1-1; D is ambiguous. The length of the CDR3 is 13 residues. V was trimmed by 5 bases and J by 5 bases, leaving 12 bases between them. Germline CDR1 is MDHEN and CDR2 is SYDVKM. The CDR3 loop is CASSPPFNTEAFF. As DNA, the CDR3 is TGTGCCAGCAGTCCCCCTTTTAATACTGAAGCTTTCTTT.

The gene calls are TRBV6-1 and TRBJ2-3; 9 bases are shared with TRBD2. With V trimmed by 6 bases and J by 2 bases, 9 bases remained unmatched. CDR3 size: 16 residues. Germline CDR1 and CDR2: MNHNS and SASEGT. The DNA of the CDR3 is TGTGCCAGCAGCTTCACGAGCGGGGGGTCCACAGATACGCAGTATTTT. It codes for CASSFTSGGSTDTQYF.